This TCR beta chain was retrieved from a study of T cells in tuberculosis. Study as a whole: A South African cohort included IGRA-negative adolescents, latently infected IGRA-positive adolescents and adults with active tuberculosis.

Germline-derived CDR1 and CDR2 are MNHEY and SVGAGI. The CDR3 loop spans 14 amino acids. Trimming shortened V by 5 bases and J by 2 bases, and 12 bases separated the two germline ends. Adolescents were screened for latent TB by skin test and IGRA. Each donor contributed 90,000 to 100,000 T cells on average, unsorted. Here immunoSEQ multiplex PCR was the method, and the copy in TCRdb shows in-frame clones only, minus some. Here the sample spans roughly 34,000 clones, about nine tenths being singletons. Study-wide findings and caveats: The TCR-beta difference was not significant; alpha differences partly reflected length.

With regard to this clone: Antigen specificity is unknown.

This rearrangement joins TRBV6-5 to TRBJ1-1, with D tentatively TRBD1 (5 bases). The sequence was collected from a donor aged 5-35 years with latent tuberculosis or without tuberculosis infection. Some clones in this sample may be carry-over from other donors' samples. Sequenced: PBMCs. The CDR3 DNA is TGTGCCAGCAGTCCTCGAACAGGAAACACTGAAGCTTTCTTT. Its translation: CASSPRTGNTEAFF.